One and the same sample provided the 8 T cell receptor beta chains below, sequenced in a study of early T cells in non-severe SARS-CoV-2 infection. TCRdb itself ran the 5' RACE reads through MiXCR, one entry per CDR3 protein. The repertoire holds some 48,000 distinct CDR3 sequences, with around 10% as singletons. The sample was whole blood. All receptors come from an adult who was a healthcare worker with PCR-confirmed SARS-CoV-2 infection or an uninfected control (not recorded which).

Ten or more counts support this clonotype. The chain uses TRBV11-2 and TRBJ2-1; TRBD2 aligns across 8 bases. This CDR3 region has 16 residues. Germline loops: CDR1 SGHAT, CDR2 FQNNGV. Germline trimming cut 4 bases from V and 4 bases from J; bases unmatched to any gene: 9. The CDR3 protein is CASSSILAEPYNEQFF. The CDR3 DNA follows: TGTGCCAGCAGCTCGATACTAGCGGAGCCTTACAATGAGCAGTTCTTC. Filled out from reference TRBV11-2 and TRBJ2-1, the complete variable domain reads EAGVAQSPRYKIIEKRQSVAFWCNPISGHATLYWYQQILGQGPKLLIQFQNNGVVDDSQLPKDRFSAERLKGVDSTLKIQPAKLEDSAVYLCASSSILAEPYNEQFFGPGTRLTVL.

The chain uses TRBV20-1 and TRBJ2-3, with 9 bases fitting TRBD2. V lost 1 base and J lost 0; bases outside the gene matches: 5. Germline CDR1 reads DFQATT; CDR2 reads SNEGSKA (reference sequence). CDR3 length: 16 residues. The DNA of the CDR3 is TGCAGTGCTAGAGCCCCGACTAGCGGTAGCACAGATACGCAGTATTTT. Translated: CSARAPTSGSTDTQYF.

Within the sample, this clonotype is medium-sized. This rearrangement joins TRBV20-1 to TRBJ1-1; D not resolved. CDR1 and CDR2 from the germline V gene are DFQATT and SNEGSKA (reference sequence). The length of the CDR3 is 13 residues. The chain's CDR3 is CLAIGRQDTEAFF. Written as DNA, the CDR3 is TGCCTCGCTATAGGCAGGCAGGACACTGAAGCTTTCTTT.

The table lists this clonotype with many counts. V and J are TRBV27 and TRBJ1-2; D not certain. CDR3 length equals 14 residues. Trimming took off 7 bases at V and 1 base at J, with 13 bases between the two ends. Germline CDR1 reads MNHEY; CDR2 reads SMNVEV (reference sequence). The CDR3 DNA follows: TGTGCCAGCACCAAATCGACACTTAACTATGGCTACACCTTC. Protein product: CASTKSTLNYGYTF.

This clonotype was seen many times. This rearrangement joins TRBV7-3 to TRBJ2-3; 7 bases fit TRBD2. J was trimmed by 4 bases and V by 2 bases; bases with no gene match: 12. The germline V gene encodes CDR1 SGHTA and CDR2 FQGTGA. This CDR3 contains 17 residues. CDR3 bases: TGTGCCAGCAGCTTAGCAGGCGGGAGAAGGCTTTCAGATACGCAGTATTTT. It specifies CASSLAGGRRLSDTQYF.

In its sample, this clonotype was seen many times. This chain joins TRBV12-3 or TRBV12-4 and TRBJ2-1; TRBD1 is a possible D gene (5 bases). Trimming removed 3 bases from V and 7 bases from J, with 7 bases in between. CDR3 length: 12 residues. This CDR3 reads CASSFQGNEQFF. DNA of the CDR3: TGTGCCAGCAGTTTTCAGGGTAATGAGCAGTTCTTC.

This clonotype was seen many times. The rearrangement links TRBV28 to TRBJ1-2, with D maybe TRBD1 (5 bases). The CDR3 contains 14 residues. Trimming shortened V by 6 bases and J by 3 bases, and 14 bases separated the two germline ends. Germline lookup yields CDR1 MDHEN and CDR2 SYDVKM. The CDR3 reads CASSRDVGDYGYTF. The DNA for the CDR3 is TGTGCCAGCAGCAGGGACGTTGGGGACTATGGCTACACCTTC.

This clonotype turned up a few times. J is TRBJ2-7 and V is TRBV18; TRBD2 matches at 8 bases. CDR3 size: 15 residues. V shed 3 bases, J shed 6 bases, and the junction held 10 bases outside the gene matches. Germline V gives CDR1 KGHSH, CDR2 LQKENI. This chain's CDR3 is CASSPQGGGPSEQYF. The CDR3 nucleotides are TGTGCCAGCTCACCTCAGGGCGGGGGGCCATCCGAGCAGTACTTC.